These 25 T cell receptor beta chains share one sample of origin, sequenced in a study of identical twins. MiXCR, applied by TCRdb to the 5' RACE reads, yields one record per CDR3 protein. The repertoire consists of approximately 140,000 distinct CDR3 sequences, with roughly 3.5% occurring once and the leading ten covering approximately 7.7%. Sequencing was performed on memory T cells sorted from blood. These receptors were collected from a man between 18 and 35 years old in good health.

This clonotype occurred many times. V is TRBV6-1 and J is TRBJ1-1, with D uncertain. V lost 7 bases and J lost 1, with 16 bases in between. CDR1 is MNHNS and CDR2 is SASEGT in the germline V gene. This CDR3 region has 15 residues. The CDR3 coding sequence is TGTGCCAGCATGGGGAATTCCTGGACGAACACTGAAGCTTTCTTT. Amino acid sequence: CASMGNSWTNTEAFF.

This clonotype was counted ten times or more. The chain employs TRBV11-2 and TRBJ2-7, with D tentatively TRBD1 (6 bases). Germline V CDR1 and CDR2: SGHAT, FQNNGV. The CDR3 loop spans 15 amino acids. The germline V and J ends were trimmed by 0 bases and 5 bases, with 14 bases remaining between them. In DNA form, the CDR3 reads TGTGCCAGCAGCTTAGAAGGGACCTACAGGGACGAGCAGTACTTC. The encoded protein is CASSLEGTYRDEQYF.

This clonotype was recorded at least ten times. CDR3 nucleotide sequence: TGTGCCAGCAGTTTATCCCAGAGGGATGAGCAGTTCTTC. It is translated as CASSLSQRDEQFF. The chain has TRBV12-3 or TRBV12-4 and TRBJ2-1; possibly TRBD2 for D (5 bases). The length of the CDR3 is 13 residues. V lost 2 bases, J lost 8 bases, and 10 bases lay in between.

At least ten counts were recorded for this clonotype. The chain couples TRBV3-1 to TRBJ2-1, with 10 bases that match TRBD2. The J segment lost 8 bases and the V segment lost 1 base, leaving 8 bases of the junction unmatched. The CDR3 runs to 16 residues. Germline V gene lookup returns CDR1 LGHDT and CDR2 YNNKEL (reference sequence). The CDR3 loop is CASSQGRSGGVDEQFF. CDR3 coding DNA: TGTGCCAGCAGCCAAGGAAGGAGCGGGGGGGTGGATGAGCAGTTCTTC.

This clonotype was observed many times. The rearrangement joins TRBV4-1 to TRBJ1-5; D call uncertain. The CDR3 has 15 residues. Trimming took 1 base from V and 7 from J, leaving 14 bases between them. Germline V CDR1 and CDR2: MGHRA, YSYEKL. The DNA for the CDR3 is TGCGCCAGCAGCCAAGCGGAGGCCTCGGGACAGCCCCAGCATTTT. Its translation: CASSQAEASGQPQHF.

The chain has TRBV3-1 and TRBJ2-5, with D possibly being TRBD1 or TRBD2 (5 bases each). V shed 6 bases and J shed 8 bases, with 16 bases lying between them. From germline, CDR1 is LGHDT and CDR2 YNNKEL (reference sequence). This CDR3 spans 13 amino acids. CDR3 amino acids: CASSPGRQATQYF. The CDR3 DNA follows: TGTGCCAGCAGTCCGGGACGTCAGGCAACCCAGTACTTC.

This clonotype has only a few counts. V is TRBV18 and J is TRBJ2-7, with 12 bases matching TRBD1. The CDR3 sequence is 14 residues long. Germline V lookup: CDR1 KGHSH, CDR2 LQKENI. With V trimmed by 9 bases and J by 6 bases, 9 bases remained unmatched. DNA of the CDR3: TGTGCCAGTTCGCCGGGACAGGGGGCCATCGAGCAGTACGTC. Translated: CASSPGQGAIEQYV.

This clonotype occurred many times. CDR3 nucleotides: TGTGCCAGCAGCCGCCTGGACAGTAGGTCGGCCGGGGAGCTGTTTTTT. It codes for CASSRLDSRSAGELFF. The rearrangement links TRBV7-9 to TRBJ2-2; maybe TRBD1 (6 bases). Looked up from germline, CDR1 is SEHNR and CDR2 is FQNEAQ (reference sequence). V was cut by 5 bases and J by 6 bases, with 19 bases left in between. This CDR3 region has 16 residues.

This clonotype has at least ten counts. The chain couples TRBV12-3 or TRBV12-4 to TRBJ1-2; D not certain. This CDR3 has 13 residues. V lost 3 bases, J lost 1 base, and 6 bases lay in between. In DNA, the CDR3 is TGTGCCAGCAGTTTTCAGTATAACTATGGCTACACCTTC. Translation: CASSFQYNYGYTF.

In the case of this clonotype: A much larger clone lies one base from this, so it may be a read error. For the CDR3, the DNA is TGTGGCAGCAGTCTACAGGGTTTTACGTCTGGGGCCAACGTCCTGACTTTC. Translating it yields CGSSLQGFTSGANVLTF. V usage is TRBV27 and J usage is TRBJ2-6; weak D call: TRBD1 (6 bases). Germline V gene data show CDR1 as MNHEY and CDR2 as SMNVEV (reference sequence). The CDR3 runs to 17 residues.

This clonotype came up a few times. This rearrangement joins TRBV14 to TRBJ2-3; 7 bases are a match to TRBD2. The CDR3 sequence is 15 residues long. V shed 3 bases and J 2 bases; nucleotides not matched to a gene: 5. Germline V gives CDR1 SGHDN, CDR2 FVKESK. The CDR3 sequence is CASSQSGATTDTQYF. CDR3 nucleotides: TGTGCCAGCAGCCAGAGCGGGGCTACCACAGATACGCAGTATTTT.

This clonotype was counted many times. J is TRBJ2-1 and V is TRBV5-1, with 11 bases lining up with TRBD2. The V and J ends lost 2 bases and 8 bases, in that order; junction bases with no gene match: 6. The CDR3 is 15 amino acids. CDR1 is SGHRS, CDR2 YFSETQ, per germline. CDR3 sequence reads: CASSFTSGSFDEQFF. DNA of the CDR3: TGCGCCAGCAGCTTCACTAGCGGGAGTTTTGATGAGCAGTTCTTC.

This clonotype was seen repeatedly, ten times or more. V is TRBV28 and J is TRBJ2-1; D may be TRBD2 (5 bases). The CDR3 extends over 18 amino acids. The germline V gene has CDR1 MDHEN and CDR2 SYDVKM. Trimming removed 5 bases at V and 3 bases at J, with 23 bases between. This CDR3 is CASSPVKLGDWIYNEQFF. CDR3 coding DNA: TGTGCCAGCAGTCCTGTGAAACTAGGAGATTGGATCTACAATGAGCAGTTCTTC.

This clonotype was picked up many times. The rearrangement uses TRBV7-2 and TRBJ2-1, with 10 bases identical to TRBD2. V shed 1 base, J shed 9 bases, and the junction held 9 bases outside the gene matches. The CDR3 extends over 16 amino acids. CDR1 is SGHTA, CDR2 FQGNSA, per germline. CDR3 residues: CASSLVGLAGVGEQFF. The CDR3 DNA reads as TGTGCCAGCAGCTTAGTAGGCCTAGCGGGAGTCGGTGAGCAGTTCTTC. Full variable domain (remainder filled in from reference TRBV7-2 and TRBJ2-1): GAGVSQSPSNKVTEKGKDVELRCDPISGHTALYWYRQSLGQGLEFLIYFQGNSAPDKSGLPSDRFSAERTGGSVSTLTIQRTQQEDSAVYLCASSLVGLAGVGEQFFGPGTRLTVL.

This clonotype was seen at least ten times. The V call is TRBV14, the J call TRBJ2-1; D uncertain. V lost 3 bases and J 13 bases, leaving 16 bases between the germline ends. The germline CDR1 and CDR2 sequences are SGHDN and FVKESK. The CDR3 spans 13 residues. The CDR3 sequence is CASSHSKGASQFF. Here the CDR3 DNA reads TGTGCCAGCAGCCATTCTAAAGGTGCTAGTCAGTTCTTC.

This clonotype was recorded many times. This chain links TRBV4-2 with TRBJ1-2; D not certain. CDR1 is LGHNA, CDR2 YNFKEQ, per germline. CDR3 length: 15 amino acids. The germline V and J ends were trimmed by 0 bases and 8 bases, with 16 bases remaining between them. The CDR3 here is CASSQDRGALGGYTF. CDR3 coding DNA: TGTGCCAGCAGCCAAGATAGAGGAGCCTTGGGCGGCTACACCTTC.

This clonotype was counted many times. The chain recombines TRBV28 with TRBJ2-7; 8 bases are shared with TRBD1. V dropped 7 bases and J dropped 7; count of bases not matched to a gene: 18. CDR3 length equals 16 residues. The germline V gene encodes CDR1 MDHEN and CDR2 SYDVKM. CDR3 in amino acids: CASTHPSGTGPPEQYF. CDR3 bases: TGTGCCAGCACTCACCCGTCCGGGACAGGCCCCCCTGAGCAGTACTTC.

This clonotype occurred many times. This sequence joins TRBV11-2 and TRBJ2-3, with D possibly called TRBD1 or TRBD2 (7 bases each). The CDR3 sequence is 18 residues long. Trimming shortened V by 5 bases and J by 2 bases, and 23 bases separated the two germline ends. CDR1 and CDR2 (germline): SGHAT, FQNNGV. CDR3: CASSRGRRAGQFTDTQYF. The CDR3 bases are TGTGCCAGCAGCCGCGGACGGAGAGCGGGACAGTTCACAGATACGCAGTATTTT.

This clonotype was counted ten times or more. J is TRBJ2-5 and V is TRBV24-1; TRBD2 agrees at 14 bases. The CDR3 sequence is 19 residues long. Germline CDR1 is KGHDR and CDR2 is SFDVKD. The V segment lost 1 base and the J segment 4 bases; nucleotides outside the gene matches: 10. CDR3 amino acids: CATSDFGTSGRVYRETQYF. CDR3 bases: TGTGCCACCAGTGATTTTGGGACTAGCGGGAGAGTGTATCGAGAGACCCAGTACTTC.

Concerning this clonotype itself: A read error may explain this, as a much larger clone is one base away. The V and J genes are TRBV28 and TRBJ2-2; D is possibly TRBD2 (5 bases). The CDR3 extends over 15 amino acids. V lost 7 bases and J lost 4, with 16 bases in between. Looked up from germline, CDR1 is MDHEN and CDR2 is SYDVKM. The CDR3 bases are TGTGCCAGCACCCTAGGAGGTGGAAGCACCGGGGAGCTGTTTTTT. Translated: CASTLGGGSTGELFF.

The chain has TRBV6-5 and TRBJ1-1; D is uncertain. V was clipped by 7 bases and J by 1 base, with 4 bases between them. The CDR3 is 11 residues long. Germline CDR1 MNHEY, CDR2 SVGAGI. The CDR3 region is CASMQNTEAFF. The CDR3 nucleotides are TGTGCCAGCATGCAGAACACTGAAGCTTTCTTT.

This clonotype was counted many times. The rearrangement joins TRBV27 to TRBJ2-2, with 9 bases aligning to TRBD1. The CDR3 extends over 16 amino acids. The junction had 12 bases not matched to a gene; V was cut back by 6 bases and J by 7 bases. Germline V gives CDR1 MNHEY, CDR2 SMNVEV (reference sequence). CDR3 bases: TGTGCCAGCAGATCCTTAGGACAGGGGAAGGGCGGGGAGCTGTTTTTT. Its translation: CASRSLGQGKGGELFF.

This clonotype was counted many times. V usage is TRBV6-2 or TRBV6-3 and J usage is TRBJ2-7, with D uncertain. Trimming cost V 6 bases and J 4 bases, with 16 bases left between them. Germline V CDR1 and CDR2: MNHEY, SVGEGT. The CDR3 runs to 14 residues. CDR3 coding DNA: TGTGCCAGCAGCTCCCGTTTCGTGACTTACGAGCAGTACTTC. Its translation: CASSSRFVTYEQYF.

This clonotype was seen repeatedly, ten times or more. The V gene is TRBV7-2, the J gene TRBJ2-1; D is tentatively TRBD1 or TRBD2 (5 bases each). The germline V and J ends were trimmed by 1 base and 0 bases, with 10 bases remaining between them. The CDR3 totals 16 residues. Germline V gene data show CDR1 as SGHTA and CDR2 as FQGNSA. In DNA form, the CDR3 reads TGTGCCAGCAGCTTAGGTTGGGACCCCTCCTACAATGAGCAGTTCTTC. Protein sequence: CASSLGWDPSYNEQFF.

CDR3 protein: CASTRDPYNEQFF. CDR3 coding DNA: TGTGCCAGCACCCGGGACCCGTACAATGAGCAGTTCTTC. J is TRBJ2-1 and V is TRBV11-2; either TRBD1 or TRBD2 may supply D (5 bases each). V shed 7 bases and J shed 4 bases, with 11 bases lying between them. CDR3 length: 13 residues. Germline V gene data show CDR1 as SGHAT and CDR2 as FQNNGV. Drawing the rest from reference TRBV11-2 and TRBJ2-1, the complete variable domain is EAGVAQSPRYKIIEKRQSVAFWCNPISGHATLYWYQQILGQGPKLLIQFQNNGVVDDSQLPKDRFSAERLKGVDSTLKIQPAKLEDSAVYLCASTRDPYNEQFFGPGTRLTVL.